This entry features one T cell receptor beta chain sequence. This entry belongs to a study of blood T cell repertoires in COVID-19. CDR1 and CDR2 (germline): LGHDT, YNNKEL (reference sequence). The V and J ends lost 1 base and 10 bases, in that order; junction bases with no gene match: 4. The CDR3 is 14 amino acids. Profiling relied on immunoSEQ multiplex PCR, and the TCRdb table lists in-frame clones only, not all of them. The table shows roughly 180,000 clones, with approximately 85% occurring only once. This clonotype was obtained from a woman aged 45 to 65 with COVID-19, enrolled during active disease. This chain joins TRBV3-1 (or the pseudogene TRBV3-2) and TRBJ1-6, with 7 bases fitting TRBD1. Sample: peripheral blood. CDR3 DNA sequence: TGTGCCAGCAGCCAAGGACAGGGTAAATCACCCCTCCACTTT. Translated: CASSQGQGKSPLHF.